This T cell receptor (beta chain) is drawn from a study of cytomegalovirus exposure and HLA in healthy donors. Primers for the PCR totalled 60 Vbeta and 13 Jbeta. The method was immunoSEQ multiplex PCR; TCRdb's version includes in-frame clones alone and lacks a portion of them. The data show fewer than 200,000 clones, with about two thirds seen just once and 2% to 2.5% held by the top ten. V dropped 2 bases and J dropped 10 bases, with 18 bases sitting between them. CDR1 and CDR2 (germline): LGHNA, YSLEER. The CDR3 runs to 16 residues. Whole-study findings and limits: The study had only CMV serostatus as immune exposure information.

This clone was counted a few times. Its target is unknown. This TCR came from a human donor in good health. Material: PBMCs. The V and J genes are TRBV4-3 and TRBJ1-6; unclear D gene. The CDR3 protein is CASSQRPGPGESPLHF. CDR3 in DNA: TGCGCCAGCAGCCAACGACCCGGGCCCGGGGAGTCACCCCTCCACTTT.